The present entry profiles one TCR beta chain with its context. This clonotype was picked up a small number of times. Its antigen is currently not known. The record has no base qualities; no much larger clone is one base away. The library relied on multiplex PCR. The sequencer was an Illumina HiSeq 4000. TCR beta libraries were built with iRepertoire HTBI primers and Arm-PCR amplification of CDR3 regions. Before sequencing, the PCR products underwent gel purification. The authors' analysis ran thus. A total of roughly 67 TRBV and 14 TRBJ segments were identified across samples and were used for gene usage analysis of CDR3 amino acid clonotypes. Filtered high-quality paired reads were merged into contigs using COPE and FqMerger. BLAST was used to align contigs to IMGT TRBV, TRBD and TRBJ reference genes, with CDR3 defined following IMGT. Clonotypes above 0.1% frequency were classified as highly expanded clones. Shannon entropy was used to measure repertoire diversity, and the Gini coefficient was used to measure V-J evenness. Clonotypes shared by more than one individual were considered public. The public sequencing data were trimmed at Q25 with fastp and processed into clonotypes with MiXCR by TCRdb, which kept only in-frame beta chains. Rows with one shared CDR3 protein collapse into an entry with the most common genes and DNA. These V and J calls are TCRdb output, not the study's own analysis. The sample has fewer than 450,000 distinct CDR3 sequences on record, 20% of them singletons. The ten largest clones represent 20% to 25% of the sample.

Taken with the paper, the label for time point translates to: persistent/refractory GD, antithyroid drugs over 5 years with positive TRAb. For both TCR sequencing and RNA sequencing, RNA was extracted from PBMCs in TRIzol. The diagnosis of Graves' disease was made according to American Thyroid Association guidelines. Patients for the study were recruited at an endocrinology department in Xi'an, China. Each patient gave about 10 milliliters of peripheral blood, collected in an EDTA anticoagulant tube. Ficoll Paque Plus density gradient separation was used to isolate PBMCs, and no further T cell sorting was performed. An Agilent 2100 Bioanalyzer and agarose gel were used to check RNA quality, while a NanoDrop 2000 measured RNA concentration. Germline trimming: 7 bases from V, 3 bases from J; junction bases outside gene matches: 10. Measured from the cysteine to the phenylalanine, the CDR3 is 15 residues long. This entry keeps only the CDR3 DNA: 45 bases, framed from base 1. The germline V gene sets CDR1 to SGHAT and CDR2 to FQNNGV.

This entry is derived from a study of regulatory T cells in long-lasting Graves disease (dated by TCRdb to about 2021). As for the study more broadly: To count as having persistent Graves' disease, a patient had to have received antithyroid drug treatment for over 5 years with TSH receptor autoantibodies remaining persistently positive. Patients with persistent Graves' disease were compared with patients with newly diagnosed Graves' disease using TCR sequencing and RNA sequencing of peripheral blood. The study was registered as a clinical trial and conducted in China. A total of 35 or so samples were covered by TCR sequencing, comprising around 13 persistent and some 20 newly diagnosed Graves' disease patients. On average, persistent Graves' disease patients in the clinical cohort had been on antithyroid drugs for approximately ten years. What the study reported, not specific to this receptor: Lower TCR Shannon entropy and fewer highly expanded clones were observed in persistent Graves' disease patients than in newly diagnosed patients, which suggested clonal expansion. The small sample size was acknowledged by the authors as a limitation that may reduce accuracy. Only peripheral blood was studied, because thyroid tissue, the primary lesion, was inaccessible. A larger number of public clonotypes was shared among persistent patients (fewer than 3,000) than among newly diagnosed patients (about 990). Preferential use of TRBV28, TRBJ1-2 and TRBJ2-5 was observed in persistent disease, whereas TRBV20-1 and TRBJ2-1 were favored in newly diagnosed disease. Only the TCR beta chain was sequenced and analyzed.

The source of this sequence is a female donor with Graves disease. The rearrangement joined TRBV11-2 to TRBJ2-3, and TRBD1 aligns with 7 junction nucleotides. The sequences come from peripheral blood mononuclear cells (PBMCs), collected when the disease was refractory, from a patient treated with antithyroid drugs. The nucleotides read TGTGCCAGCACCCGAACCCCGGACAGGACAGATACGCAGTATTTT. This encodes CASTRTPDRTDTQYF.